The 17 T cell receptor beta chains given below trace back to one sample, sequenced in a study of T-cell reconstitution after alpha-beta-depleted transplantation in children (dated by TCRdb to 2015 to 2016). The intended sense of this specimen's treatment or condition label: allogeneic hematopoietic cell transplantation with graft depleted of TCRalphabeta T cells and CD19 B cells. Receptor libraries were prepared by PCR. The sequencing machine was an Illumina HiSeq 2500. TCR libraries were prepared with molecular barcoding, using unique molecular identifiers to normalize TCRbeta repertoire quantification. TCRdb reanalyzed the raw reads on its own, using fastp at Q25 for trimming and MiXCR for clone calling, and kept in-frame beta chains. Every CDR3 protein is listed once, alongside the most common genes and DNA of its rows. Across this sample there are about 980,000 distinct CDR3 sequences, with 25% to 35% seen only once. The ten largest clones capture around 30% of the sample.

The sequencing here drew on PBMCs, mostly from graft donor cells, taken 360 days after TCRalphabeta/CD19-depleted stem cell transplant. All receptors derive from a boy under two years old who had a stem cell transplant for SCID, so the T cells may come from the graft donor.

This clonotype was found a few times. The chain has TRBV27 and TRBJ2-5; D may be TRBD2 (5 bases). With 5 bases removed from V and 4 bases from J, the gap between germline ends came to 14 bases. Germline lookup yields CDR1 MNHEY and CDR2 SMNVEV (reference sequence). This CDR3 has 14 residues. The CDR3 protein is CASSEEASGETQYF. The CDR3, as DNA: TGTGCCAGCAGTGAGGAGGCTTCTGGAGAGACCCAGTACTTC.

This clonotype was seen more than once but under ten times. This chain connects TRBV6-5 to TRBJ1-4, with D perhaps matching TRBD1 (6 bases). V lost 2 bases and J 8 bases, leaving 12 bases between the germline ends. The CDR3 consists of 14 residues. The germline gives CDR1 MNHEY, CDR2 SVGAGI. This CDR3 reads CASSYDPQGEKLFF. Written as DNA, the CDR3 is TGTGCCAGCAGTTACGACCCCCAGGGGGAAAAACTGTTTTTT.

This clonotype turned up a few times. This chain connects TRBV20-1 to TRBJ1-1; no firm D call. Trimming left V 3 bases short and J 3 bases short, with 5 bases between. The germline V gene encodes CDR1 DFQATT and CDR2 SNEGSKA (reference sequence). The length of the CDR3 is 11 residues. The CDR3 nucleotides are TGCAGTGCTAGGCGGGACACTGAAGCTTTCTTT. Translating gives CSARRDTEAFF.

V usage is TRBV12-3 or TRBV12-4 and J usage is TRBJ2-7; D is perhaps TRBD2 (6 bases). This CDR3 region has 14 residues. The V gene lost 3 bases and the J gene lost 2 bases, with 11 bases spanning the gap. CDR3 DNA sequence: TGTGCCAGCAGTTTCCCGGGGAGGCCCTACGAGCAGTACTTC. This sequence encodes CASSFPGRPYEQYF.

This clonotype was recorded a few times. The gene calls are TRBV20-1 and TRBJ2-5; D uncertain. CDR1 is DFQATT, CDR2 SNEGSKA, per germline (reference sequence). The CDR3 totals 11 residues. Trimming removed 3 bases at V and 2 bases at J, with 4 bases between. The CDR3 coding sequence is TGCAGTGCTAGGATACAAGAGACCCAGTACTTC. Translation gives CSARIQETQYF.

This chain uses TRBV7-3 with TRBJ2-1; no clear D. The V and J ends lost 5 bases and 3 bases respectively, with 14 bases between them. CDR1 SGHTA and CDR2 FQGTGA come from the germline V gene. The CDR3 runs 15 residues. CDR3 region: CASSPLGGLYNEQFF. The CDR3 coding sequence is TGTGCCAGCAGCCCGCTAGGCGGCCTCTACAATGAGCAGTTCTTC.

This clonotype has only a few counts. The chain employs TRBV28 and TRBJ1-1; the D gene is possibly TRBD1 (6 bases). The CDR3 contains 15 residues. The germline V gene encodes CDR1 MDHEN and CDR2 SYDVKM. Deletions cut 6 bases from V and 3 bases from J, with 17 bases between. CDR3 in amino acids: CASSFRGGQDTEAFF. CDR3 DNA sequence: TGTGCCAGCAGCTTTAGGGGGGGGCAAGACACTGAAGCTTTCTTT.

This clonotype was detected once. The gene calls are TRBV20-1 and TRBJ1-2; no definite D call. This CDR3 region has 12 residues. CDR1 and CDR2 (germline): DFQATT, SNEGSKA (reference sequence). The germline V and J ends were trimmed by 6 bases and 4 bases, with 12 bases remaining between them. CDR3 nucleotide sequence: TGCAGTGCGATGCAGACTATCTATGGCTACACCTTC. It yields the protein CSAMQTIYGYTF.

This clonotype turned up a few times. This chain connects TRBV10-3 to TRBJ2-1; D remains ambiguous. V was cut by 5 bases and J by 5 bases, with 16 bases left in between. Per germline, CDR1 ENHRY and CDR2 SYGVKD. This CDR3 is 15 amino acids long. This CDR3 is CAISPHVEMDNEQFF. The CDR3 DNA reads TGTGCCATCAGTCCACATGTGGAGATGGACAATGAGCAGTTCTTC.

This clonotype was detected only a few times. An end of the junction differs from the germline gene, which may be a read error. V and J are TRBV20-1 and TRBJ1-6; 7 nucleotides agree with TRBD1. The CDR3 has 14 residues. CDR1 is DFQATT and CDR2 is SNEGSKA in the germline V gene (reference sequence). This CDR3 is CSARDRADNSPLHF. The CDR3 DNA sequence: TGCAGTGCAAGAGACAGGGCCGATAATTCACCCCTCCACTTT.

The chain recombines TRBV11-2 with TRBJ2-1; D may be TRBD2 (7 bases). V was pared by 0 bases and J by 8 bases, with 23 bases between. This CDR3 contains 18 residues. Germline V lookup: CDR1 SGHAT, CDR2 FQNNGV. The DNA of the CDR3 is TGTGCCAGCAGCTTAGATCTAACGTTGGGGGGGGGCCTTGATGAGCAGTTCTTC. It specifies CASSLDLTLGGGLDEQFF.

This clonotype was counted only a few times. The gene calls are TRBV7-2 and TRBJ1-4; D is perhaps TRBD1 (5 bases). V shed 1 base and J shed 10 bases, with 13 bases lying between them. CDR1 and CDR2 (germline): SGHTA, FQGNSA. CDR3 length equals 14 residues. This chain's CDR3 is CASSLGRASLKLFF. CDR3 nucleotide sequence: TGTGCCAGCAGCTTAGGCAGGGCAAGCTTAAAACTGTTTTTT. The full variable domain, completed using reference TRBV7-2 and TRBJ1-4, is GAGVSQSPSNKVTEKGKDVELRCDPISGHTALYWYRQSLGQGLEFLIYFQGNSAPDKSGLPSDRFSAERTGGSVSTLTIQRTQQEDSAVYLCASSLGRASLKLFFGSGTQLSVL.

The rearrangement joins TRBV6-5 to TRBJ1-2, with D perhaps TRBD1 (6 bases). The germline V gene has CDR1 MNHEY and CDR2 SVGAGI. There are 14 residues in the CDR3. Trimming stripped 0 bases from V and 6 bases from J, with 11 bases between. The CDR3 here is CASSYSRGAHGYTF. The CDR3 DNA reads as TGTGCCAGCAGTTACTCGAGGGGGGCGCATGGCTACACCTTC.

CDR3 amino acids: CSAGGVVGYRSNQPQHF. CDR3 coding DNA: TGCAGTGCTGGGGGGGTGGTAGGATATAGGAGCAATCAGCCCCAGCATTTT. The chain has TRBV20-1 and TRBJ1-5; D is perhaps TRBD1 (5 bases). CDR3 length: 17 amino acids. V lost 5 bases and J lost 1, with 21 bases in between. The germline V gene has CDR1 DFQATT and CDR2 SNEGSKA (reference sequence).

This sequence joins TRBV7-9 and TRBJ1-2, with D perhaps TRBD1 (5 bases). Germline CDR1 is SEHNR and CDR2 is FQNEAQ (reference sequence). Trimming removed 3 bases from V and 4 bases from J, with 15 bases in between. CDR3 length: 15 amino acids. The CDR3 DNA is TGTGCCAGCAGCTTCGGGGCCGCTCGGGGCTATGGCTACACCTTC. Amino acid sequence: CASSFGAARGYGYTF.

The V and J genes are TRBV7-2 and TRBJ1-6; D possibly corresponds to TRBD1 (5 bases). The V and J ends lost 3 bases and 2 bases respectively, with 11 bases between them. This CDR3 contains 16 residues. Germline loops: CDR1 SGHTA, CDR2 FQGNSA. The CDR3 spells CASSLGGATYNSPLHF. In DNA form, the CDR3 reads TGTGCCAGCAGCTTGGGAGGGGCTACCTATAATTCACCCCTCCACTTT.

V gene TRBV12-3 or TRBV12-4 combines with J gene TRBJ1-5; 7 bases are shared with TRBD1. Trimming took 7 bases from V and 8 from J; bases not matched to a gene: 14. The CDR3 is made up of 15 amino acids. The CDR3 here is CASIPRVAGGKPQHF. CDR3 nucleotides: TGTGCCAGCATCCCTAGGGTGGCAGGGGGGAAGCCCCAGCATTTT.